Listed below are T cell receptor beta chains from one sample, sequenced in a study of T cells in Graves' hyperthyroidism and ophthalmopathy. TCRdb passed the multiplex PCR reads through MiXCR, listing each CDR3 protein once. The sample records about 290,000 distinct CDR3 sequences, roughly 14% being singletons. The sample consisted of blood. Receptors originate from a woman aged 25 to 45 with Graves' hyperthyroidism that later progressed to Graves' ophthalmopathy. CDR3s include the opening cysteine and the closing phenylalanine or tryptophan. The D gene is left open where the match is weak. Clone size is stated in some rows and not others, as once, few, many or a class when expanded.

>TRBJ2-1|TRBV9|TRBD2|few
TGTGCCAGCAGCGTAGCTAGCGGGACGTACAATGAGCAGTTCTTC
CASSVASGTYNEQFF
>TRBJ2-1|TRBV3-1|NA|many
TGTGCCAGCAGCTCCCGACAGGACAATGAGCAGTTCTTC
CASSSRQDNEQFF
>TRBJ1-5|TRBV28|NA|NA
TGTGCCAGCAGCCCTGGGGGGGCCGGCAATCAGCCCCAGCATTTT
CASSPGGAGNQPQHF
>TRBJ2-1|TRBV20-1|NA|many
TGCAGTGCCGCCGGAGAGAGGGAGTCCTACAATGAGCAGTTCTTC
CSAAGERESYNEQFF
>TRBJ1-4|TRBV6-1|TRBD1|NA
TGTGCCAGCACCAAGACAGGGACTAATGAAAAACTGTTTTTT
CASTKTGTNEKLFF
>TRBJ2-1|TRBV28|NA|few
TGTGCCAGCAGTGCGGTGTGGCCCTACAATGAGCAGTTCTTC
CASSAVWPYNEQFF
>TRBJ1-5|TRBV7-2|NA|many
TGTGCCAGCAGCTTAGACAATTCGCGGGAACAGCCCCAGCATTTT
CASSLDNSREQPQHF
>TRBJ2-1|TRBV12-3/TRBV12-4|TRBD2|many
TGTGCCAGCACCACACCTAGCGGAGACTCCTACAATGAGCAGTTCTTC
CASTTPSGDSYNEQFF
>TRBJ2-3|TRBV9|NA|NA
TGTGCCAGCAGCGTAGGGCAGGACACAGATACGCAGTATTTT
CASSVGQDTDTQYF
>TRBJ1-2|TRBV4-1|NA|NA
TGCGCCAGCAGCCAAGGGGACGGTCCCTCTCGGGGCTACACCTTC
CASSQGDGPSRGYTF
>TRBJ2-5|TRBV18|NA|many
TGTGCCAGCTCACTAAGAACGCCAACCGGAGGGGAGACCCAGTACTTC
CASSLRTPTGGETQYF
>TRBJ2-7|TRBV12-3/TRBV12-4|NA|many
TGTGCCAGCAGTTTTCGGCCGGAGACCTACGAGCAGTACTTC
CASSFRPETYEQYF
>TRBJ2-5|TRBV28|TRBD1|many
TGTGCCAGCACCCCAGGACAGGGGGCTTTTTTCGAGTACTTC
CASTPGQGAFFEYF
>TRBJ2-3|TRBV5-6|NA|many
TGTGCCAGCAGCTTGGGACTAGAGGTAGATACGCAGTATTTT
CASSLGLEVDTQYF
>TRBJ1-2|TRBV28|TRBD1|few
TGTGCCAGCAGTTTAGGGTCAGGGGGATTGAGGGGCTACACCTTC
CASSLGSGGLRGYTF
>TRBJ1-5|TRBV20-1|NA|few
TGCAGTGCTAGAGTTAACAATCAGCCCCAGCATTTT
CSARVNNQPQHF
>TRBJ1-2|TRBV15|NA|many
TGTGCCACCAGCAGATCCCTCGCGGGCAGGGCGCCCCAGGGCTACACCTTC
CATSRSLAGRAPQGYTF
>TRBJ1-1|TRBV15|NA|NA
TGTGCCACCACGGGCGGCACTGAAGCTTTCTTT
CATTGGTEAFF
>TRBJ2-3|TRBV29-1|NA|many
TGCAGCGTTGAAGATGAAACTGAGGAGGCAGATACGCAGTATTTT
CSVEDETEEADTQYF
>TRBJ2-5|TRBV11-2|NA|many
TGTGCCAGCAGCTCCAGGGAGACCCAGTGCTTC
CASSSRETQCF
>TRBJ2-7|TRBV28|TRBD1|many
TGTGCCAGCAGTTTAGGCGCGACAGGGGAGGCCTACGAGCAGTACTTC
CASSLGATGEAYEQYF
>TRBJ2-5|TRBV7-2|TRBD1|few
TGTGCCAGTCAGGCAGGGGGCATGGAGACCCAGTACTTC
CASQAGGMETQYF
>TRBJ2-7|TRBV7-9|NA|many
TGTGCCAGCGCCAGCGGACGGTATTACGAGCAGTACTTC
CASASGRYYEQYF
>TRBJ2-2|TRBV2|NA|many
TGTGCCAGCCGGGCCGGGTCAAGCACCGGGGAGCTGTTTTTT
CASRAGSSTGELFF
>TRBJ1-5|TRBV30|NA|many
TGTGCCTGGAGTGTAGGGGCCGGTCAGCCCCAGCATTTT
CAWSVGAGQPQHF
>TRBJ1-6|TRBV6-2/TRBV6-3|NA|few
TGTGCCAGCAGTTACGGGTGGCAGAATGATTCACCCCTCCACTTT
CASSYGWQNDSPLHF
>TRBJ2-5|TRBV28|NA|many
TGTGCCAGCAGTGCCGGGGATCGGGAGACCCAGTACTTC
CASSAGDRETQYF
>TRBJ2-3|TRBV2|NA|NA
TGTGCCAGCAAGACGCGTTTAAGCACAGATACGCAGTATTTT
CASKTRLSTDTQYF
>TRBJ2-1|TRBV20-1|TRBD2|many
TGCAGTGCTAGAGATGGATCTAGCGGGACCTACAATGAGCAGTTCTTC
CSARDGSSGTYNEQFF
>TRBJ1-5|TRBV20-1|TRBD1|many
TGCAGTGCTAGGGAGGACAGGGGGCATCAGCCCCAGCATTTT
CSAREDRGHQPQHF
>TRBJ1-1|TRBV18|TRBD1|many
TGTGCCAGCAGCCCGACAGGGGGAACTGAAGCTTTCTTT
CASSPTGGTEAFF
>TRBJ2-1|TRBV6-1|TRBD2|many
TGTGCCAGCAGTTCCGAACTAGCGGGAGTCGCCCGGGTCTTC
CASSSELAGVARVF
>TRBJ1-2|TRBV5-1|NA|many
TGCGCCAGCAGTAACGGGGGAAACAATGGCTACACCTTC
CASSNGGNNGYTF
>TRBJ1-3|TRBV28|NA|many
TGTGCCAGCGGAGGACTGGCCTCTGGAAACACCATATATTTT
CASGGLASGNTIYF
>TRBJ2-3|TRBV3-1|NA|many
TGTGCCAGCAGCCAATCCAGCGGGTCCACAGATACGCAGTATTTT
CASSQSSGSTDTQYF
>TRBJ2-6|TRBV7-9|NA|many
TGTGCCAGCGCCATAACTGCGCCCTCTGGGGCCAACGTCCTGACTTTC
CASAITAPSGANVLTF
>TRBJ2-3|TRBV27|TRBD2|many
TGTGCCAGCAGTTTAGTGGCGACTAGCATTCCCACAGATACGCAGTATTTT
CASSLVATSIPTDTQYF
>TRBJ2-3|TRBV11-2|NA|many
TGTGCCAGCAGTCACGGCAATACGCAGTATTTT
CASSHGNTQYF
>TRBJ2-7|TRBV4-2|NA|few
TGTGCCAGCAGCCAAGATGGCCTAGCCGACTACGAGCAGTACTTC
CASSQDGLADYEQYF
>TRBJ1-5|TRBV10-2|NA|few
TGCGCCAGTAGATGGGACGGATATCAGCCCCAGCATTTT
CASRWDGYQPQHF
>TRBJ2-7|TRBV27|NA|many
TGTGCCAGCAGTTTAAAGACCTCCGGGACAAGCTCCTACGAGCAGTACTTC
CASSLKTSGTSSYEQYF
>TRBJ1-5|TRBV10-3|TRBD1|few
TGTGCCATCAGTGAGTCGAGGACAGGGCTAACTAATCAGCCCCAGCATTTT
CAISESRTGLTNQPQHF
>TRBJ2-2|TRBV7-3|NA|NA
TGTGCCAGCAGCTTAACCCAAACCGGGGAGCTGTTTTTT
CASSLTQTGELFF
>TRBJ2-5|TRBV28|NA|many
TGTGCCAGCAGCCCCCCCTACCGGGCCCAGTACTTC
CASSPPYRAQYF
>TRBJ2-7|TRBV30|NA|NA
TGTGCCTGGAGTGTACTGCACGCTGGAGGGAACGAGCAGTACTTC
CAWSVLHAGGNEQYF
>TRBJ2-2|TRBV19|NA|NA
TGTGCCAGTAGTATCGTTCGGACACTTACCGGGGAGCTGTTTTTT
CASSIVRTLTGELFF
>TRBJ2-3|TRBV2|NA|NA
TGTGCCACGAAAGCGTCCCCTACCACAGATACGCAGTATTTT
CATKASPTTDTQYF
>TRBJ1-4|TRBV18|NA|many
TGTGCCAGCTCACCAGTGGTGGATGAAAAACTGTTTTTT
CASSPVVDEKLFF
>TRBJ2-3|TRBV24-1|NA|NA
TGTGCCACGGAGGCGCAGTCGAGCACAGATACGCAGTATTTT
CATEAQSSTDTQYF